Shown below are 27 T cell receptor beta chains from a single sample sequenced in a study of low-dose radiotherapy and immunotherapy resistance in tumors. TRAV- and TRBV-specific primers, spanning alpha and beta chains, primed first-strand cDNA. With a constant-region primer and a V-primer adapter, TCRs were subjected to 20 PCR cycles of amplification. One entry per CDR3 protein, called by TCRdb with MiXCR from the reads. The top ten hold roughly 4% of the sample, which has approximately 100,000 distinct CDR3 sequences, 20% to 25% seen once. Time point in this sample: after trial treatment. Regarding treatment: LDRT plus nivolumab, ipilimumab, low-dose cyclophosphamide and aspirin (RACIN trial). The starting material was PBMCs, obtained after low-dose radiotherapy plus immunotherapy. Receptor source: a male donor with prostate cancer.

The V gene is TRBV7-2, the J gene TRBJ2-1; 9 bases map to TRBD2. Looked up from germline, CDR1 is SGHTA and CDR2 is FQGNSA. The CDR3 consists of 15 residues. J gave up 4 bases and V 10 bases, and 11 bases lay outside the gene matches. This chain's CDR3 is CAIGMSGGHYNEQFF. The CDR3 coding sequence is TGTGCCATCGGAATGAGCGGGGGGCATTACAATGAGCAGTTCTTC.

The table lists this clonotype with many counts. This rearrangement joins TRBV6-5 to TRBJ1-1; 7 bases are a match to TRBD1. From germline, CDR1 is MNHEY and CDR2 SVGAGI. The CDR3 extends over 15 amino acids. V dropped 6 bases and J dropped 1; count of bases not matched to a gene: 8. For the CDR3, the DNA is TGTGCCAGCAGCCTAAGACGACAGGGGAACACTGAAGCTTTCTTT. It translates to CASSLRRQGNTEAFF.

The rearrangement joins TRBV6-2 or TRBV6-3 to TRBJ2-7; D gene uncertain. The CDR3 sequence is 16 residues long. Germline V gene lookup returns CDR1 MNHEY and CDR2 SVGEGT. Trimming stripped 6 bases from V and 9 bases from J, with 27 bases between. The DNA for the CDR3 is TGTGCCAGCAGCCCTAACAGTCACGGGTCGTCCTTCGGGCAGTACTTC. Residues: CASSPNSHGSSFGQYF.

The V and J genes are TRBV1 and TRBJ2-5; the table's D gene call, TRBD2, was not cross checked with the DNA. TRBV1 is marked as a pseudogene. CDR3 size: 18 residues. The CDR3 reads CASSLRLAGRPGGETQYF. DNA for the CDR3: TGCGCCAGCAGCCTACGACTAGCGGGACGGCCGGGAGGAGAGACCCAGTACTTC.

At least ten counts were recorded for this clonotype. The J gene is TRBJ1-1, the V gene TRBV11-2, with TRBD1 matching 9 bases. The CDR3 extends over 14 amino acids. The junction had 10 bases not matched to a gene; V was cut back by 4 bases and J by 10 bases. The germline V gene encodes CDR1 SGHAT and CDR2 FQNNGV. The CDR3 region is CASSSGTGRSGAFF. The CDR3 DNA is TGTGCCAGCAGCTCGGGGACAGGGAGGTCGGGAGCTTTCTTT.

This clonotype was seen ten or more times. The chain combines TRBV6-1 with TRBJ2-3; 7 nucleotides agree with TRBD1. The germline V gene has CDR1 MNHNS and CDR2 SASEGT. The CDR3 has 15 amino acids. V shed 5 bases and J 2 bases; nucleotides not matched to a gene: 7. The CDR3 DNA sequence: TGTGCCAGCAGTCGAACAGGGGTCGACACAGATACGCAGTATTTT. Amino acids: CASSRTGVDTDTQYF.

CDR3 region: CASSLSDRHNEQFF. DNA of the CDR3: TGTGCCAGCAGTTTATCCGACAGACACAATGAGCAGTTCTTC. The chain recombines TRBV27 with TRBJ2-1; D might be TRBD1 (5 bases). Germline V gives CDR1 MNHEY, CDR2 SMNVEV (reference sequence). The V end was cut by 0 bases, the J end by 5 bases, with 8 bases between. The CDR3 loop spans 14 amino acids.

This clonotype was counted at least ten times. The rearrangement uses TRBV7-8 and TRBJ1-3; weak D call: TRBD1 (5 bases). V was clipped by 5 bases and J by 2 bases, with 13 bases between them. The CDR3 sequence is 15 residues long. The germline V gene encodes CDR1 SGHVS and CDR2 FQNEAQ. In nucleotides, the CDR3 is TGTGCCAGCAGCCCCCGACAGTCCACTGGAAACACCATATATTTT. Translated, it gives CASSPRQSTGNTIYF.

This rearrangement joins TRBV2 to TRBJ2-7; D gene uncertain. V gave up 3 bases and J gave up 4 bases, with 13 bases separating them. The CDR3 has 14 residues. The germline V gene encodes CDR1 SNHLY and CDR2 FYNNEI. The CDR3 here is CASSEARFPYEQYF. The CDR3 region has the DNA TGTGCCAGCAGTGAGGCTAGGTTCCCATACGAGCAGTACTTC.

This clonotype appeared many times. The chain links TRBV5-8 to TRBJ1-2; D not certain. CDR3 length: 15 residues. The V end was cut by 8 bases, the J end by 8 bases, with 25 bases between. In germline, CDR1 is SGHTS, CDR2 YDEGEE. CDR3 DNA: TGTGCCAGAAGTCCCGGGAGCCCCGCCGTATGGGGCTACACCTTC. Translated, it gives CARSPGSPAVWGYTF.

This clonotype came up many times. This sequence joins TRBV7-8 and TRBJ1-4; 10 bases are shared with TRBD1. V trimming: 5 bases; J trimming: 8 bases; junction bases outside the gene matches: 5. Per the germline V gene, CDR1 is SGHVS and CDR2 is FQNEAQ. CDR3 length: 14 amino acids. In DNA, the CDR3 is TGTGCCAGCAGCCGACAGGGGGCCGGCGAAAAACTGTTTTTT. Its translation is CASSRQGAGEKLFF. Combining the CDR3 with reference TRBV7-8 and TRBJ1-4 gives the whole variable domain GAGVSQSPRYKVAKRGQDVALRCDPISGHVSLFWYQQALGQGPEFLTYFQNEAQLDKSGLPSDRFFAERPEGSVSTLKIQRTQQEDSAVYLCASSRQGAGEKLFFGSGTQLSVL.

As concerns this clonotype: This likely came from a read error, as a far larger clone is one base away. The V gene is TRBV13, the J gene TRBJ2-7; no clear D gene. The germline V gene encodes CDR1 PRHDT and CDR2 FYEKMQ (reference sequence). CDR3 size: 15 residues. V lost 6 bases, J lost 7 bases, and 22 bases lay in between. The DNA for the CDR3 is TGTGCCAGCAGTGAACTTGGCGAAAACTACAATGAGCAGTACTTC. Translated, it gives CASSELGENYNEQYF. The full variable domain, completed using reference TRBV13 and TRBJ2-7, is AAGVIQSPRHLIKEKRETATLKCYPIPRHDTVYWYQQGPGQDPQFLISFYEKMQSDKGSIPDRFSAQQFSDYHSELNMSSLELGDSALYFCASSELGENYNEQYFGPGTRLTVT.

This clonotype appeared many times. CDR3 nucleotide sequence: TGTGCCAGCAGCCCCGGGGGCGACAACTATGGCTACACCTTC. Translation gives CASSPGGDNYGYTF. V is TRBV5-4 and J is TRBJ1-2, with D possibly being TRBD1 (6 bases). Per the germline V gene, CDR1 is SGHNT and CDR2 is YYREEE (reference sequence). V was shortened by 4 bases and J by 2 bases, with 12 bases between the two germline ends. This CDR3 is 14 amino acids long.

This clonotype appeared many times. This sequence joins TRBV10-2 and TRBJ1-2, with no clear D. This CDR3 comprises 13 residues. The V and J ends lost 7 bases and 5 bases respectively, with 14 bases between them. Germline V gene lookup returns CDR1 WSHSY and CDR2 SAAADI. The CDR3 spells CASIEGTFYGYTF. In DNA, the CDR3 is TGCGCCAGCATCGAGGGAACGTTTTATGGCTACACCTTC.

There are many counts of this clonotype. The CDR3 sequence is CSATPGHGHRFISYNEQFF. CDR3 coding DNA: TGCAGTGCTACCCCTGGACATGGGCATCGGTTTATCTCCTACAATGAGCAGTTCTTC. The V and J genes are TRBV20-1 and TRBJ2-1, with D perhaps matching TRBD1 (5 bases). The V and J ends lost 4 bases and 0 bases respectively, with 25 bases between them. This CDR3 comprises 19 residues. Germline-derived CDR1 and CDR2 are DFQATT and SNEGSKA (reference sequence).

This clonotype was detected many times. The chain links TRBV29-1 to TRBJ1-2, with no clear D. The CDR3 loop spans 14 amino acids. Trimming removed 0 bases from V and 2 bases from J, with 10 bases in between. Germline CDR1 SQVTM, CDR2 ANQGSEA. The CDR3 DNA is TGCAGCGTTGAAGATAAGTCGGGGAACTATGGCTACACCTTC. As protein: CSVEDKSGNYGYTF.

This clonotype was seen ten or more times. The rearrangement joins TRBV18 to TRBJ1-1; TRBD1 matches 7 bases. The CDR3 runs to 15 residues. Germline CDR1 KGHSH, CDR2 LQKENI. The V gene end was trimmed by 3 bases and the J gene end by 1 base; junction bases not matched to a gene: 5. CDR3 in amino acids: CASSPRDRSNTEAFF. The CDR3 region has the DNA TGTGCCAGCTCACCCCGGGACAGATCGAACACTGAAGCTTTCTTT. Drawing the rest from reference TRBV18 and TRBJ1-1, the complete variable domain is NAGVMQNPRHLVRRRGQEARLRCSPMKGHSHVYWYRQLPEEGLKFMVYLQKENIIDESGMPKERFSAEFPKEGPSILRIQQVVRGDSAAYFCASSPRDRSNTEAFFGQGTRLTVV.

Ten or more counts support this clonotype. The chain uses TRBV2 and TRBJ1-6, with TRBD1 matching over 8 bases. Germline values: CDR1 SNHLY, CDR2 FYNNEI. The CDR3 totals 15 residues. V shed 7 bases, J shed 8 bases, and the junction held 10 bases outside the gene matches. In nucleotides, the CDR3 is TGTGCCAGCATGAGTGGACAGGGCCTCCATTCACCCCTCCACTTT. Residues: CASMSGQGLHSPLHF.

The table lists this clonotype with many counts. CDR3 amino acids: CASIPEGWHEQFF. The CDR3 DNA sequence: TGTGCCAGCATCCCGGAGGGGTGGCATGAGCAGTTCTTC. This rearrangement joins TRBV7-8 to TRBJ2-1, with D tentatively TRBD2 (6 bases). Germline V CDR1 and CDR2: SGHVS, FQNEAQ. Between the trimmed V and J ends, which lost 7 bases and 8 bases, there was a span of 15 bases. This CDR3 has 13 amino acids.

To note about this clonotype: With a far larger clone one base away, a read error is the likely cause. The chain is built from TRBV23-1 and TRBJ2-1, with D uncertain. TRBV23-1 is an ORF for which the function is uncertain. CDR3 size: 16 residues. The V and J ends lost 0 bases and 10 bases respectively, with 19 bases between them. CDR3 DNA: TGCGCCAGCAGTCAATCGTGGACGGTAGGCTCCTACGAGCAGTTCTTC. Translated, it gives CASSQSWTVGSYEQFF.

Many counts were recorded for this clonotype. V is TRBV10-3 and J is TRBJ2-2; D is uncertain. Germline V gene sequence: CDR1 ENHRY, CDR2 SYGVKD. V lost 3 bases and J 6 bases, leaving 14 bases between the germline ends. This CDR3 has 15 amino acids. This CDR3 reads CAISDTGLPAGELFF. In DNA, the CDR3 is TGTGCCATCAGTGACACCGGGCTCCCGGCCGGGGAGCTGTTTTTT.

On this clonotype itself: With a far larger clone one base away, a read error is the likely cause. CDR3 sequence (DNA): TGTGCCAGCAGCCCTGGACTAGCGAACGAGCAGTTCTTC. It encodes CASSPGLANEQFF. The rearrangement uses TRBV3-1 and TRBJ2-1; 9 nucleotides match TRBD2. J was trimmed by 10 bases and V by 4 bases; bases with no gene match: 5. The CDR3 contains 13 residues. CDR1 is LGHDT, CDR2 YNNKEL, per germline (reference sequence).

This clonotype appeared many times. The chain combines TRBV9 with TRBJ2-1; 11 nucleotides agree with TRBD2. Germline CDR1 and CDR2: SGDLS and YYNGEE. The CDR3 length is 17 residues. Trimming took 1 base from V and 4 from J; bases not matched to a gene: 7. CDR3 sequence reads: CASSVTPPSGGYNEQFF. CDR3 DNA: TGTGCCAGCAGCGTAACCCCACCTAGCGGGGGGTACAATGAGCAGTTCTTC.

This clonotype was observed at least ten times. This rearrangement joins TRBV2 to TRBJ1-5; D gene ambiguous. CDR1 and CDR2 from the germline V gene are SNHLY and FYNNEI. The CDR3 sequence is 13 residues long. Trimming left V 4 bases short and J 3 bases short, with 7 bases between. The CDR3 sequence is CASSVVFNQPQHF. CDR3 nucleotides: TGTGCCAGCAGTGTGGTGTTCAATCAGCCCCAGCATTTT.

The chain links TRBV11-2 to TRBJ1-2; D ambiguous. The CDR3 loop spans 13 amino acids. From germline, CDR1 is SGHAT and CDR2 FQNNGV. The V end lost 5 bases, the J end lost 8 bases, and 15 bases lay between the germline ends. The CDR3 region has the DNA TGTGCCAGCAGCCTAAGGTTCAAGAGGGGCTACACCTTC. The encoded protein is CASSLRFKRGYTF.

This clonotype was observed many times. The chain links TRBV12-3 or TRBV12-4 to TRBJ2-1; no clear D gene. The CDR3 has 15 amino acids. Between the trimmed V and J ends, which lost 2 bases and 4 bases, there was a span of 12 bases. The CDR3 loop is CASSLRVPSYNEQFF. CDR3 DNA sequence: TGTGCCAGCAGTTTAAGGGTTCCCTCTTACAATGAGCAGTTCTTC.

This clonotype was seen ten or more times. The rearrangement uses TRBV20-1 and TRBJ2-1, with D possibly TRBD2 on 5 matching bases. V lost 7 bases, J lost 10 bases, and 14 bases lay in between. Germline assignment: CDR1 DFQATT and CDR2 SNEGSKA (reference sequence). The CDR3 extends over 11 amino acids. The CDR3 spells CSVDPPGEQFF. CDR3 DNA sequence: TGCAGTGTCGACCCGCCGGGGGAGCAGTTCTTC.